Following are 26 T cell receptor beta chains from one sample sequenced in a study of post-analysis software for immune sequencing data. Study results and caveats: Relative to controls, patients had roughly five TRBV segments at higher frequency, with TRBV5-6, TRBV5-1 and TRBV20-1 among these.

Unique-molecular-identifier-tagged TCR beta cDNA libraries were used. Each CDR3 protein is one row after TCRdb ran MiXCR on the PCR reads. The sample contains 600,000 to 700,000 distinct CDR3 sequences, over 45% of which appear only once. No antigen has been identified for these receptors. The sequenced material came from blood. The receptor source for this set is a girl aged 2 to 9 with multiple sclerosis.

This clonotype showed up just a few times. V is TRBV3-1 and J is TRBJ2-6, with no clear D. Germline loops: CDR1 LGHDT, CDR2 YNNKEL (reference sequence). CDR3 length: 13 amino acids. V was shortened by 2 bases and J by 3 bases, with 2 bases between the two germline ends. The CDR3 region has the DNA TGTGCCAGCAGCCAACTTGGGGCCAACGTCCTGACTTTC. Its translation: CASSQLGANVLTF.

As regards this clonotype: Relative to the germline gene, one junction end is altered; a read error may explain this. V gene TRBV5-1 combines with J gene TRBJ2-1; D unclear. This CDR3 comprises 13 residues. CDR1 and CDR2 (germline): SGHRS, YFSETQ. CDR3 in DNA: TGTGCCAGCTCACCCGGGCGCGACAATGAGCAGTTCTTC. It encodes CASSPGRDNEQFF. The full variable domain, in which reference TRBV5-1 and TRBJ2-1 provide the parts outside the CDR3, is KAGVTQTPRYLIKTRGQQVTLSCSPISGHRSVSWYQQTPGQGLQFLFEYFSETQRNKGNFPGRFSGRQFSNSRSEMNVSTLELGDSALYLCASSPGRDNEQFFGPGTRLTVL.

This chain links TRBV5-1 with TRBJ2-7; 8 bases are a match to TRBD1. With 0 bases clipped from V and 5 bases from J, the junction kept 4 bases outside the gene matches. The germline V gene encodes CDR1 SGHRS and CDR2 YFSETQ. This CDR3 region has 14 residues. CDR3 region: CASSLAGGEHEQYF. The DNA for the CDR3 is TGCGCCAGCAGCTTGGCAGGGGGCGAACACGAGCAGTACTTC.

The chain couples TRBV7-2 to TRBJ2-3; D ambiguous. The CDR3 sequence is 14 residues long. Trimming took off 2 bases at V and 0 bases at J, with 6 bases between the two ends. In germline, CDR1 is SGHTA, CDR2 FQGNSA. CDR3 sequence: CASSLRLSTDTQYF. CDR3 bases: TGTGCCAGCAGCTTAAGGCTGAGCACAGATACGCAGTATTTT.

This chain connects TRBV12-5 to TRBJ2-1; D unclear. The CDR3 extends over 13 amino acids. Trimming removed 0 bases from V and 9 bases from J, with 9 bases in between. Germline loops: CDR1 LGHNT, CDR2 FRNRAP. CDR3 region: CASGLVSTSEQFF. The CDR3 DNA reads TGTGCTAGTGGTTTGGTTAGTACAAGTGAGCAGTTCTTC.

V is TRBV5-1 and J is TRBJ2-1; 7 bases agree with TRBD2. Losses at the gene ends were 5 bases for V and 3 bases for J; bases not matched to a gene: 11. The germline V gene has CDR1 SGHRS and CDR2 YFSETQ. The CDR3 sequence is 16 residues long. CDR3 nucleotides: TGCGCCAGCAGTATGGGACTGGCGGGAGACTACAATGAGCAGTTCTTC. Its translation is CASSMGLAGDYNEQFF.

The chain links TRBV10-2 to TRBJ2-7; 16 nucleotides match TRBD2. This CDR3 is built from 16 residues. V was clipped by 7 bases and J by 4 bases; unmatched bases: 7. Germline lookup yields CDR1 WSHSY and CDR2 SAAADI. CDR3 residues: CASTLGLAGGTYEQYF. The CDR3 nucleotides are TGCGCCAGCACTCTGGGACTAGCGGGAGGGACTTACGAGCAGTACTTC.

The chain has TRBV5-6 and TRBJ1-2; 9 nucleotides line up with TRBD1. The CDR3 consists of 14 residues. The V and J ends lost 4 bases and 8 bases, in that order; junction bases with no gene match: 9. CDR1 is SGHDT, CDR2 YYEEEE, per germline. CDR3 nucleotides: TGTGCCAGCAGCCCCCTGGGACAGGGAGTCGGCTACACCTTC. Its translation is CASSPLGQGVGYTF. The full variable domain, rest sourced from reference TRBV5-6 and TRBJ1-2, is DAGVTQSPTHLIKTRGQQVTLRCSPKSGHDTVSWYQQALGQGPQFIFQYYEEEERQRGNFPDRFSGHQFPNYSSELNVNALLLGDSALYLCASSPLGQGVGYTFGSGTRLTVV.

The genes are TRBV5-1 and TRBJ2-3; maybe TRBD2 (5 bases). Germline loops: CDR1 SGHRS, CDR2 YFSETQ. The CDR3 totals 16 residues. V shed 1 base and J shed 3 bases, with 15 bases lying between them. CDR3 residues: CASSLSGGIGTDTQYF. CDR3 nucleotide sequence: TGCGCCAGCAGCTTGTCAGGAGGTATTGGGACAGATACGCAGTATTTT.

The chain joins TRBV7-9 to TRBJ2-4, with 8 bases identical to TRBD1. The V gene end was trimmed by 2 bases and the J gene end by 5 bases; junction bases not matched to a gene: 5. This CDR3 is 15 amino acids long. Germline V gene sequence: CDR1 SEHNR, CDR2 FQNEAQ (reference sequence). DNA for the CDR3: TGTGCCAGCAGCTTACGGGGGACAGGCGAAAACATTCAGTACTTC. This translates into CASSLRGTGENIQYF.

A few counts support this clonotype. The J gene is TRBJ2-5, the V gene TRBV29-1; 7 bases fit TRBD2. Germline loops: CDR1 SQVTM, CDR2 ANQGSEA. The CDR3 consists of 12 residues. V trimming: 5 bases; J trimming: 5 bases; junction bases outside the gene matches: 5. CDR3 coding DNA: TGCAGCGTTTCGACTAGCACGGAGACCCAGTACTTC. Amino acids: CSVSTSTETQYF.

A few counts support this clonotype. This chain links TRBV12-3 or TRBV12-4 with TRBJ2-3; TRBD1 agrees at 8 bases. This CDR3 is built from 14 residues. J gave up 1 base and V 8 bases, and 5 bases lay outside the gene matches. In DNA, the CDR3 is TGTGCCAGCCGACAGGGGCCGGGCACAGATACGCAGTATTTT. Protein sequence: CASRQGPGTDTQYF.

This clonotype was seen a handful of times. The junction departs from germline at one end; a sequencing error may be responsible. The chain uses TRBV5-1 and TRBJ2-1; D unclear. The germline gives CDR1 SGHRS, CDR2 YFSETQ. CDR3 length: 15 residues. The CDR3 region has the DNA TGTGCCAGCTCACCAGACCTGAGCTCCTACAATGAGCAGTTCTTC. Its translation is CASSPDLSSYNEQFF.

The genes are TRBV5-1 and TRBJ2-1; TRBD1 might be the D (5 bases). Germline loops: CDR1 SGHRS, CDR2 YFSETQ. Trimming shortened V by 4 bases and J by 7 bases, and 12 bases separated the two germline ends. This CDR3 has 13 amino acids. In DNA, the CDR3 is TGCGCCAGCAGCCCGCATCAGGGAAATGAGCAGTTCTTC. Amino acids: CASSPHQGNEQFF.

As DNA, the CDR3 is TGCGCCAGCAGCTTGATGGGAGCGGGGTCCCTGAACAATGAGCAGTTCTTC. It yields the protein CASSLMGAGSLNNEQFF. This chain links TRBV5-1 with TRBJ2-1; 7 positions agree with TRBD2. The CDR3 contains 17 residues. CDR1 SGHRS and CDR2 YFSETQ come from the germline V gene. V shed 1 base, J shed 5 bases, and the junction held 12 bases outside the gene matches.

J is TRBJ2-7 and V is TRBV18, with 10 bases identical to TRBD2. The CDR3 is 15 residues long. CDR1 KGHSH and CDR2 LQKENI come from the germline V gene. V lost 0 bases, J lost 7 bases, and 6 bases stayed unmatched. The CDR3 protein is CASSPPLAGEDEQYF. The CDR3 DNA sequence: TGTGCCAGCTCACCACCCCTAGCGGGAGAGGATGAGCAGTACTTC.

The chain is built from TRBV3-1 and TRBJ2-5; no clear D gene. Per germline, CDR1 LGHDT and CDR2 YNNKEL (reference sequence). The CDR3 spans 16 residues. Trimming cost V 2 bases and J 5 bases, with 18 bases left between them. The CDR3 DNA reads TGTGCCAGCAGCCAATTGCCCAGAGATACCTGGGAGACCCAGTACTTC. Translated: CASSQLPRDTWETQYF.

In this sample, this clonotype turned up many times. The J gene is TRBJ2-5, the V gene TRBV20-1, with D possibly being TRBD1 (6 bases). Germline V gene lookup returns CDR1 DFQATT and CDR2 SNEGSKA (reference sequence). V was shortened by 0 bases and J by 2 bases, with 16 bases between the two germline ends. CDR3 length: 16 amino acids. Written as DNA, the CDR3 is TGCAGTGCTAGAGACGAAACAGGGCCGGGGCAAGAGACCCAGTACTTC. Amino acids: CSARDETGPGQETQYF.

This chain joins TRBV3-1 and TRBJ2-7; 9 nucleotides match TRBD1. CDR1 is LGHDT and CDR2 is YNNKEL in the germline V gene (reference sequence). After removal of 4 bases from V and 4 bases from J, the junction contained 5 bases not matched to a gene. The length of the CDR3 is 14 residues. This CDR3 reads CASSPRDRAYEQYV. For the CDR3, the DNA is TGTGCCAGCAGCCCCCGGGACAGGGCTTACGAGCAGTACGTC.

V usage is TRBV12-3 or TRBV12-4 and J usage is TRBJ2-7; D remains unclear. V was clipped by 5 bases and J by 7 bases, with 9 bases between them. This CDR3 is built from 11 residues. The CDR3 DNA reads TGTGCCAGCAGTGCATACGGGGAGCAGTACTTC. It yields the protein CASSAYGEQYF.

The genes are TRBV5-1 and TRBJ2-3, with a possible D match to TRBD2 (6 bases). The CDR3 runs to 14 residues. V lost 0 bases, J lost 5 bases, and 10 bases lay in between. Per the germline V gene, CDR1 is SGHRS and CDR2 is YFSETQ. The CDR3 loop reads CASSLAPGEDTQYF. CDR3 bases: TGCGCCAGCAGCTTGGCTCCGGGAGAAGATACGCAGTATTTT.

The rearrangement uses TRBV6-5 and TRBJ2-1; weak D call: TRBD2 (5 bases). The germline CDR1 and CDR2 sequences are MNHEY and SVGAGI. With 4 bases removed from V and 9 bases from J, the gap between germline ends came to 10 bases. The CDR3 loop spans 12 amino acids. The CDR3 bases are TGTGCCAGCAGTTCCCTAGCTAGTGAGCAGTTCTTC. Its translation: CASSSLASEQFF.

The rearrangement uses TRBV12-5 and TRBJ2-5; 8 bases map to TRBD1. The J call may be faulty, since TRBJ2-7 better matches the DNA end. This CDR3 has 16 amino acids. Germline V gives CDR1 LGHNT, CDR2 FRNRAP. The CDR3 protein is CASGLGQGAPVSEQYF. The CDR3 DNA sequence: TGTGCTAGTGGTTTGGGGCAGGGGGCACCCGTCTCCGAGCAGTACTTC.

This clonotype occurred a few times. This rearrangement joins TRBV5-5 to TRBJ2-7, with 9 bases fitting TRBD1. This CDR3 has 15 residues. J gave up 2 bases and V 0 bases, and 3 bases lay outside the gene matches. Germline loops: CDR1 SGHKS, CDR2 YYEKEE (reference sequence). The CDR3 loop reads CASSLEDRGTYEQYF. CDR3 coding DNA: TGTGCCAGCAGCTTGGAGGACAGGGGTACCTACGAGCAGTACTTC.

V is TRBV3-1 and J is TRBJ1-6; D unresolved. V gave up 5 bases and J gave up 4 bases, with 9 bases separating them. CDR3 length equals 14 residues. CDR1 is LGHDT and CDR2 is YNNKEL in the germline V gene (reference sequence). The chain's CDR3 is CASSTGDYNSPLHF. The CDR3 bases are TGTGCCAGCAGCACCGGGGATTATAATTCACCCCTCCACTTT.

The chain links TRBV29-1 to TRBJ2-3; perhaps TRBD1 as D (5 bases). The CDR3 consists of 14 residues. V shed 5 bases and J shed 6 bases, with 18 bases lying between them. Germline assignment: CDR1 SQVTM and CDR2 ANQGSEA. The CDR3: CSVSRGRSADTQYF. In DNA form, the CDR3 reads TGCAGCGTTTCTAGGGGTCGGTCCGCGGATACGCAGTATTTT.